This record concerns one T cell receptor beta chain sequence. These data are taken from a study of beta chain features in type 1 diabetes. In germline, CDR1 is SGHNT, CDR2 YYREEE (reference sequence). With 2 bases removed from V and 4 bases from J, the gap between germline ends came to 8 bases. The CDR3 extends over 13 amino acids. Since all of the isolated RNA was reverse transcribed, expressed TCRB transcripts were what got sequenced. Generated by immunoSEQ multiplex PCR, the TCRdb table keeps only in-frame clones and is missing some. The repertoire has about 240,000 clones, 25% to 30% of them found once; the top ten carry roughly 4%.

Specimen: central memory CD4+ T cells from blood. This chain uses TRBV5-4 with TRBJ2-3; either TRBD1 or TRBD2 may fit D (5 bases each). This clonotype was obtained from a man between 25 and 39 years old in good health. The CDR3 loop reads CASSFRGPDTQYF. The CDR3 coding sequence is TGTGCCAGCAGCTTTCGGGGCCCAGATACGCAGTATTTT.